One and the same sample provided the 28 T cell receptor beta chains below, sequenced in a study of OX40 agonist ivuxolimab in advanced cancers. The assay was immunoSEQ multiplex PCR, and TCRdb's table has in-frame clones only and misses some. Seen here are 92,000 or so clones, about 87% observed once, and the top ten hold approximately 7.4%. The specimen comprised CD4+ or CD8+ T cells sorted from blood, sampled in a trial of the OX40 agonist ivuxolimab. Source of these receptors: an adult with an advanced solid tumor such as melanoma, head and neck, liver or kidney cancer.

The chain links TRBV6-6 to TRBJ2-1, with 7 bases identical to TRBD2. Germline CDR1 and CDR2: MNHNY and SVGAGI (reference sequence). The CDR3 consists of 15 residues. Unmatched junction bases numbered 5, after V lost 6 bases and J lost 0 bases. CDR3 nucleotide sequence: TGTGCCAGCAGGAAACTAGCGAGCTCCTACAATGAGCAGTTCTTC. Its translation is CASRKLASSYNEQFF.

J is TRBJ1-1 and V is TRBV7-9; D perhaps matches TRBD1 (6 bases). CDR3 length: 14 residues. Trimming stripped 4 bases from V and 4 bases from J, with 13 bases between. Germline CDR1 and CDR2: SEHNR and FQNEAQ (reference sequence). Here the CDR3 DNA reads TGTGCCAGCAGCTCGACATCGGACAGCACTGAAGCTTTCTTT. Protein product: CASSSTSDSTEAFF.

This sequence joins TRBV4-1 and TRBJ2-7; TRBD2 is a possible D gene (6 bases). Germline V gene sequence: CDR1 MGHRA, CDR2 YSYEKL. The CDR3 is 13 amino acids. The V end was cut by 1 base, the J end by 3 bases, with 7 bases between. This CDR3 reads CASSQARDYEQYF. CDR3 DNA sequence: TGCGCCAGCAGCCAAGCGCGGGACTACGAGCAGTACTTC.

This clone appeared once. This chain uses TRBV7-8 with TRBJ2-3; 9 positions agree with TRBD2. V gave up 4 bases and J gave up 2 bases; unmatched junction bases: 7. Germline assignment: CDR1 SGHVS and CDR2 FQNEAQ. This CDR3 has 16 residues. The CDR3 nucleotides read TGTGCCAGCAGCTCCTGGACTAGCGAGTACACAGATACGCAGTATTTT. This gives the protein CASSSWTSEYTDTQYF.

V is TRBV28 and J is TRBJ2-3; TRBD1 agrees at 12 bases. The junction had 5 bases not matched to a gene; V was cut back by 4 bases and J by 0 bases. The germline CDR1 and CDR2 sequences are MDHEN and SYDVKM. The CDR3 loop spans 17 amino acids. The CDR3 here is CASSSGTGGSSTDTQYF. CDR3 in DNA: TGTGCCAGCAGTTCCGGGACAGGGGGCTCTAGCACAGATACGCAGTATTTT. Supplemented by reference TRBV28 and TRBJ2-3, the full variable domain reads DVKVTQSSRYLVKRTGEKVFLECVQDMDHENMFWYRQDPGLGLRLIYFSYDVKMKEKGDIPEGYSVSREKKERFSLILESASTNQTSMYLCASSSGTGGSSTDTQYFGPGTRLTVL.

The CDR3 sequence is CASSPQETQYF. The CDR3 bases are TGTGCCAGCAGTCCTCAAGAGACCCAGTACTTC. This chain links TRBV2 with TRBJ2-5; D remains unclear. The CDR3 contains 11 residues. Germline V CDR1 and CDR2: SNHLY, FYNNEI. V lost 5 bases and J lost 2, with 3 bases in between.

This clone appeared a single time. One junction end does not reproduce the germline sequence, and a read error may be involved. This chain uses TRBV7-7 with TRBJ2-1, with 13 bases identical to TRBD2. This CDR3 is built from 20 residues. Germline values: CDR1 SSHAT, CDR2 FNYEAQ (reference sequence). Here the CDR3 DNA reads TGTGCTAGCAGCTTAGAGCCCGCGCTACTAGCGGGAGGGCCAAGGAATGAGCAGTTCTTC. Amino acid sequence: CASSLEPALLAGGPRNEQFF.

V is TRBV5-6 and J is TRBJ2-3, with 9 positions matching TRBD2. With 0 bases clipped from V and 6 bases from J, the junction kept 11 bases outside the gene matches. The CDR3 extends over 17 amino acids. Looked up from germline, CDR1 is SGHDT and CDR2 is YYEEEE. The CDR3 loop is CASSLGVGGRALDTQYF. The CDR3 bases are TGTGCCAGCAGCTTGGGAGTCGGCGGGAGGGCCTTGGATACGCAGTATTTT.

The chain carries TRBV7-3 and TRBJ2-1, with D possibly matching TRBD2 (7 bases). From germline, CDR1 is SGHTA and CDR2 FQGTGA. CDR3 length equals 12 residues. The germline V and J ends were trimmed by 4 bases and 9 bases, with 10 bases remaining between them. The CDR3 DNA reads as TGTGCCAGCAGCTCTAGGGGGGGTGAGCAGTTCTTC. This gives the protein CASSSRGGEQFF.

This clone has only a few counts. This sequence joins TRBV19 and TRBJ1-1; 7 nucleotides agree with TRBD1. Germline-derived CDR1 and CDR2 are LNHDA and SQIVND (reference sequence). V shed 4 bases and J 1 base; nucleotides not matched to a gene: 9. This CDR3 region has 16 residues. Here the CDR3 reads CASSTTGDSQNTEAFF. The DNA of the CDR3 is TGTGCCAGTAGTACCACAGGGGACAGCCAGAACACTGAAGCTTTCTTT.

This clone was found once. The rearrangement uses TRBV2 and TRBJ2-7, with 7 positions matching TRBD1. V shed 6 bases, J shed 4 bases, and the junction held 12 bases outside the gene matches. This CDR3 is built from 15 residues. CDR1 is SNHLY and CDR2 is FYNNEI in the germline V gene. The CDR3 DNA reads as TGTGCCAGCAGAGCGACCGGGACAGAGGGATACGAGCAGTACTTC. Translated, it gives CASRATGTEGYEQYF.

The chain employs TRBV5-1 and TRBJ2-2; no clear D. Germline V gene data show CDR1 as SGHRS and CDR2 as YFSETQ. V was cut by 3 bases and J by 0 bases, with 3 bases left in between. CDR3 size: 13 residues. This CDR3 reads CASSSSNTGELFF. The DNA of the CDR3 is TGCGCCAGCAGCTCCTCGAACACCGGGGAGCTGTTTTTT. The entire variable domain, with the rest obtained from reference TRBV5-1 and TRBJ2-2, is as follows: KAGVTQTPRYLIKTRGQQVTLSCSPISGHRSVSWYQQTPGQGLQFLFEYFSETQRNKGNFPGRFSGRQFSNSRSEMNVSTLELGDSALYLCASSSSNTGELFFGEGSRLTVL.

This clone is a singleton in its sample. The chain has TRBV11-2 and TRBJ2-3, with D unresolved. Per germline, CDR1 SGHAT and CDR2 FQNNGV. The V end lost 5 bases, the J end lost 6 bases, and 6 bases lay between the germline ends. This CDR3 contains 11 residues. The CDR3 loop reads CASSPVDTQYF. Here the CDR3 DNA reads TGTGCCAGCAGCCCTGTGGATACGCAGTATTTT.

Only one count was recorded for this clone. V usage is TRBV9 and J usage is TRBJ2-1; 10 nucleotides align to TRBD2. With 4 bases clipped from V and 4 bases from J, the junction kept 5 bases outside the gene matches. This CDR3 is 15 amino acids long. CDR1 SGDLS and CDR2 YYNGEE come from the germline V gene. The chain's CDR3 is CASSLTSGVYNEQFF. The CDR3 DNA is TGTGCCAGCAGCCTTACTAGCGGGGTTTACAATGAGCAGTTCTTC.

The V gene is TRBV7-3, the J gene TRBJ2-1; possibly TRBD1 for D (5 bases). The CDR3 runs to 15 residues. Trimming took 2 bases from V and 8 from J, leaving 16 bases between them. Germline V gene data show CDR1 as SGHTA and CDR2 as FQGTGA. The CDR3 is CASSLGQGGVHEQFF. CDR3 DNA: TGTGCCAGCAGCTTAGGGCAGGGTGGGGTCCATGAGCAGTTCTTC.

The chain uses TRBV4-1 and TRBJ2-3; 8 nucleotides align to TRBD2. The CDR3 covers 17 residues. V dropped 4 bases and J dropped 4; count of bases not matched to a gene: 13. Germline CDR1 and CDR2: MGHRA and YSYEKL. Here the CDR3 reads CASSPHYLSGSADTQYF. The CDR3 DNA is TGCGCCAGCAGCCCACACTACCTGAGCGGGAGCGCAGATACGCAGTATTTT.

The chain uses TRBV4-1 and TRBJ2-7; tentatively, D is TRBD2 (6 bases). The CDR3 sequence is 14 residues long. V lost 0 bases, J lost 3 bases, and 9 bases lay in between. Looked up from germline, CDR1 is MGHRA and CDR2 is YSYEKL. The CDR3 DNA is TGCGCCAGCAGCCAAGATTCGCGGGACTACGAGCAGTACTTC. It translates to CASSQDSRDYEQYF.

The chain employs TRBV13 and TRBJ2-7; 10 bases align to TRBD1. The CDR3 is 15 amino acids. Germline lookup yields CDR1 PRHDT and CDR2 FYEKMQ (reference sequence). The V segment lost 1 base and the J segment 3 bases; nucleotides outside the gene matches: 3. The CDR3 sequence: CASSLEGDRGYEQYF. Written as DNA, the CDR3 is TGTGCCAGCAGCTTAGAAGGGGACAGGGGCTACGAGCAGTACTTC. The whole variable domain, filled in from reference TRBV13 and TRBJ2-7, reads AAGVIQSPRHLIKEKRETATLKCYPIPRHDTVYWYQQGPGQDPQFLISFYEKMQSDKGSIPDRFSAQQFSDYHSELNMSSLELGDSALYFCASSLEGDRGYEQYFGPGTRLTVT.

The chain combines TRBV11-3 with TRBJ2-3; possibly TRBD1 for D (5 bases). Trimming left V 5 bases short and J 4 bases short, with 13 bases between. CDR1 and CDR2 from the germline V gene are SGHNT and YENEEA. The CDR3 is made up of 14 amino acids. The CDR3 coding sequence is TGTGCCAGCAGCCCCTATGAAGGGGCAGATACGCAGTATTTT. Translated, it gives CASSPYEGADTQYF.

V is TRBV7-9 and J is TRBJ2-5; 8 bases agree with TRBD1. This CDR3 has 16 residues. J was trimmed by 6 bases and V by 0 bases; bases with no gene match: 9. Germline V gene lookup returns CDR1 SEHNR and CDR2 FQNEAQ (reference sequence). The CDR3 DNA reads TGTGCCAGCAGCTTAGCGGAGGGACAGGACTGGCAGACCCAGTACTTC. Its translation: CASSLAEGQDWQTQYF.

The genes are TRBV29-1 and TRBJ2-7; D ambiguous. V dropped 3 bases and J dropped 3 bases, with 9 bases sitting between them. Germline V CDR1 and CDR2: SQVTM, ANQGSEA. The CDR3 length is 12 residues. CDR3 in DNA: TGCAGCGTTGAGGGAAAAAACTACGAGCAGTACTTC. The encoded protein is CSVEGKNYEQYF.

The V and J genes are TRBV11-3 and TRBJ2-3; 7 nucleotides align to TRBD2. Germline V gene sequence: CDR1 SGHNT, CDR2 YENEEA. The CDR3 spans 18 residues. Trimming at V came to 5 bases and at J to 0 bases, leaving 14 bases not matched to a gene. DNA for the CDR3: TGTGCCAGCAGCATGCCCTTAGCGAGCGGGGCTAGCACAGATACGCAGTATTTT. Translating gives CASSMPLASGASTDTQYF.

The chain joins TRBV30 to TRBJ2-2; D is unresolved. V was clipped by 3 bases and J by 7 bases, with 9 bases between them. Looked up from germline, CDR1 is GTSNPN and CDR2 is SVGIG (reference sequence). The CDR3 covers 12 residues. CDR3 coding DNA: TGTGCCTGGAGGGGGTTGGTCGGGGAGCTGTTTTTT. Residues: CAWRGLVGELFF.

The J gene is TRBJ2-2, the V gene TRBV27; unclear D gene. Germline CDR1 is MNHEY and CDR2 is SMNVEV (reference sequence). The CDR3 has 16 amino acids. V was cut by 4 bases and J by 7 bases, with 19 bases left in between. In DNA form, the CDR3 reads TGTGCCAGCAGTTCCCCGGACGGATCCATTGGCGGGGAGCTGTTTTTT. This gives the protein CASSSPDGSIGGELFF.

The genes are TRBV7-9 and TRBJ2-2; D is uncertain. The CDR3 has 15 residues. Germline CDR1 and CDR2: SEHNR and FQNEAQ (reference sequence). V was cut by 1 base and J by 4 bases, with 10 bases left in between. The CDR3 sequence: CASSLVGSLTGELFF. As DNA, the CDR3 is TGTGCCAGCAGCTTAGTTGGTTCTCTCACCGGGGAGCTGTTTTTT.

The chain joins TRBV6-6 to TRBJ2-7; 12 nucleotides match TRBD2. V was pared by 4 bases and J by 4 bases, with 8 bases of the junction left unmatched. CDR1 and CDR2 (germline): MNHNY, SVGAGI (reference sequence). The CDR3 length is 16 residues. The CDR3 DNA is TGTGCCAGCAGTTCTAGACTAGCGGGGGCTACGTACGAGCAGTACTTC. It encodes CASSSRLAGATYEQYF.

The rearrangement links TRBV6-4 to TRBJ2-1, with 7 bases that match TRBD2. In germline, CDR1 is MRHNA, CDR2 SNTAGT. The CDR3 consists of 14 residues. The V segment lost 6 bases and the J segment 2 bases; nucleotides outside the gene matches: 4. CDR3 region: CASSPSGTYNEQFF. The CDR3 DNA reads as TGTGCCAGCAGCCCTAGCGGAACCTACAATGAGCAGTTCTTC.

The chain carries TRBV27 and TRBJ1-5, with 11 bases fitting TRBD1. CDR3 length: 15 residues. V shed 5 bases, J shed 7 bases, and the junction held 7 bases outside the gene matches. Germline V gives CDR1 MNHEY, CDR2 SMNVEV (reference sequence). The CDR3 here is CASSTGTGGWQPQHF. The CDR3 nucleotides are TGTGCCAGCAGTACCGGGACAGGGGGGTGGCAGCCCCAGCATTTT.